This T cell receptor (beta chain) was captured by sequencing in a study of tumor-infiltrating lymphocytes in localized non-small cell lung cancer. Trimming took off 6 bases at V and 6 bases at J, with 9 bases between the two ends. Germline V gene data show CDR1 as MNHEY and CDR2 as SVGAGI. The CDR3 is made up of 12 amino acids. This clone appeared a single time. Produced via immunoSEQ multiplex PCR; TCRdb's table is partial and in-frame only. The profile covers roughly 30,000 clones, with 70% to 90% appearing a single time and roughly 2% taken by the ten largest. This clonotype was obtained from a human donor with non-small cell lung cancer. Material: lung tumor tissue. This sequence joins TRBV6-5 and TRBJ2-1; D unclear. The CDR3 region is CASSPYGNEQFF. In DNA form, the CDR3 reads TGTGCCAGCAGCCCTTATGGCAATGAGCAGTTCTTC.